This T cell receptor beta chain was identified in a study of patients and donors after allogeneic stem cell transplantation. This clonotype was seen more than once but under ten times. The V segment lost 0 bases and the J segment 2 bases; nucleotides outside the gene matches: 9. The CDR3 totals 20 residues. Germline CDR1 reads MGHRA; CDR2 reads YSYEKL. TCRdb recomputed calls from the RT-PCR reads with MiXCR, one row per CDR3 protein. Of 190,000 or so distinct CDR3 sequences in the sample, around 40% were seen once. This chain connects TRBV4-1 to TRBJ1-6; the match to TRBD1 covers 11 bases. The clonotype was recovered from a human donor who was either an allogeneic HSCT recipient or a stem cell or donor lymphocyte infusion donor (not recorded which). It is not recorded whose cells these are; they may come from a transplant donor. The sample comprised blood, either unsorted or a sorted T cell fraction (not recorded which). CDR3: CASSQDPGQGAAPYNSPLHF. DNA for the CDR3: TGCGCCAGCAGCCAAGATCCAGGACAGGGGGCCGCCCCCTATAATTCACCCCTCCACTTT.